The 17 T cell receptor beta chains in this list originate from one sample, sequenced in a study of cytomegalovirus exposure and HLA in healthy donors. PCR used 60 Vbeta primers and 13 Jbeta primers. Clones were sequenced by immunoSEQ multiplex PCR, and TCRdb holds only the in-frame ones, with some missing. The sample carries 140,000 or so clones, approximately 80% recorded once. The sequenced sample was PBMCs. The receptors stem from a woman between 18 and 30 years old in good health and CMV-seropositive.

The CDR3 loop is CASSFGDRGDSPLHF. CDR3 bases: TGTGCCAGCAGTTTCGGGGACAGGGGGGATTCACCCCTCCACTTT. This sequence joins TRBV27 and TRBJ1-6, with 11 bases that match TRBD1. The V gene's germline CDR1 is MNHEY and CDR2 SMNVEV (reference sequence). The CDR3 is 15 residues long. J was trimmed by 8 bases and V by 3 bases; bases with no gene match: 3.

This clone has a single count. The CDR3 spells CASSPGVPNEQFF. CDR3 sequence (DNA): TGTGCCAGCAGCCCCGGGGTCCCCAATGAGCAGTTCTTC. The chain is built from TRBV11-2 and TRBJ2-1; perhaps TRBD2 as D (5 bases). With 5 bases removed from V and 6 bases from J, the gap between germline ends came to 11 bases. Germline lookup yields CDR1 SGHAT and CDR2 FQNNGV. This CDR3 has 13 amino acids.

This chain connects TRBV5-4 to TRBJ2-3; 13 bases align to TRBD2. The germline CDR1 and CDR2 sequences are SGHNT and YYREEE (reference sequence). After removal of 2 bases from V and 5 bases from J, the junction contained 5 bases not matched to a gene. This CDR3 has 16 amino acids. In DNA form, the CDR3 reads TGTGCCAGCAGCTTTACTAGCGGGGGGGCCAAAGATACGCAGTATTTT. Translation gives CASSFTSGGAKDTQYF.

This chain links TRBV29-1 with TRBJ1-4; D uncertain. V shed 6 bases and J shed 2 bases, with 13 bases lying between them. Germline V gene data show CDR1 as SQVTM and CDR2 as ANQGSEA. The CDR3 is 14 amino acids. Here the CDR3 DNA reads TGCAGCGTCAGCGGGGTAGGGACTAATGAAAAACTGTTTTTT. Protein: CSVSGVGTNEKLFF.

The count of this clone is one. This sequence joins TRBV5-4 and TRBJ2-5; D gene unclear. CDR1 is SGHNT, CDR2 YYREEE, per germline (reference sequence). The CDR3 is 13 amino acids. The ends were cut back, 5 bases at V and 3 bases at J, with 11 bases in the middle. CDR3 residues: CASRSGGEETQYF. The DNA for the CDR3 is TGTGCCAGCAGATCCGGCGGAGAAGAGACCCAGTACTTC.

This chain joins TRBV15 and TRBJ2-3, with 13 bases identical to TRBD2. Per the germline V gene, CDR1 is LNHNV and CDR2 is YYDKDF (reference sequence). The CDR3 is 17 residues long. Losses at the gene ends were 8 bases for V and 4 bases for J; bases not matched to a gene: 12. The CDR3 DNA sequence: TGTGCCACCGGGGACACGACTAGCGGGGGGTGGGCAGATACGCAGTATTTT. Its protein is CATGDTTSGGWADTQYF. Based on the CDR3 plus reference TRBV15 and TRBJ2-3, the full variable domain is DAMVIQNPRYQVTQFGKPVTLSCSQTLNHNVMYWYQQKSSQAPKLLFHYYDKDFNNEADTPDNFQSRRPNTSFCFLDIRSPGLGDTAMYLCATGDTTSGGWADTQYFGPGTRLTVL.

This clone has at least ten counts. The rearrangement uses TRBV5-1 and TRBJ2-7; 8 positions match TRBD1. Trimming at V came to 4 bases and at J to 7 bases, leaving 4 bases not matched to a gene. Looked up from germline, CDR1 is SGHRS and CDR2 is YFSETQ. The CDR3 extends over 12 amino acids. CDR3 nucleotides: TGCGCCAGCAGCCAAAGGGACAGGGAGCAGTACTTC. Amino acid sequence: CASSQRDREQYF.

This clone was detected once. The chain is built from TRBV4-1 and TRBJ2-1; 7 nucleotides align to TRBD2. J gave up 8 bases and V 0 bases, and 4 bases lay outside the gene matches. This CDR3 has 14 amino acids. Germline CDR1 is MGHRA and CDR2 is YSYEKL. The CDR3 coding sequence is TGCGCCAGCAGCCAAGATCCGAGCGGGGATGAGCAGTTCTTC. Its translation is CASSQDPSGDEQFF.

CDR3 sequence: CASRGDNSNQPQHF. Written as DNA, the CDR3 is TGTGCCAGCAGAGGGGACAATAGCAATCAGCCCCAGCATTTT. The chain carries TRBV6-1 and TRBJ1-5, with D tentatively TRBD1 (6 bases). V gave up 6 bases and J gave up 0 bases, with 9 bases separating them. The CDR3 extends over 14 amino acids. The germline CDR1 and CDR2 sequences are MNHNS and SASEGT.

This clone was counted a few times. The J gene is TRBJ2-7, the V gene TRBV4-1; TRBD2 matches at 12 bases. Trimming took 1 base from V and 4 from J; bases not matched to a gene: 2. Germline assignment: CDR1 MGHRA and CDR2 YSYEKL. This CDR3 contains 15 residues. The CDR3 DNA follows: TGCGCCAGCAGCCAAGCTAGCGGGGGGGTGTACGAGCAGTACTTC. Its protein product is CASSQASGGVYEQYF.

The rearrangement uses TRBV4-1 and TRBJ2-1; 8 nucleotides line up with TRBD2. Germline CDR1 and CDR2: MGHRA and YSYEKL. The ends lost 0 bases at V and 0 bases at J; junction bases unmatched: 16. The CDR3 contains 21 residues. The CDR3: CASSQEGIAGTSASSYNEQFF. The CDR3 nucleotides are TGCGCCAGCAGCCAAGAGGGAATAGCGGGGACATCCGCGTCCTCCTACAATGAGCAGTTCTTC.

The CDR3 is CATSRESGQGYLETQYF. CDR3 in DNA: TGTGCCACCAGCAGGGAATCGGGACAGGGATATTTAGAGACCCAGTACTTC. The chain uses TRBV15 and TRBJ2-5; 9 bases agree with TRBD1. Trimming at V came to 3 bases and at J to 4 bases, leaving 12 bases not matched to a gene. Germline V gives CDR1 LNHNV, CDR2 YYDKDF (reference sequence). The CDR3 loop spans 17 amino acids. Drawing the rest from reference TRBV15 and TRBJ2-5, the complete variable domain is DAMVIQNPRYQVTQFGKPVTLSCSQTLNHNVMYWYQQKSSQAPKLLFHYYDKDFNNEADTPDNFQSRRPNTSFCFLDIRSPGLGDTAMYLCATSRESGQGYLETQYFGPGTRLLVL.

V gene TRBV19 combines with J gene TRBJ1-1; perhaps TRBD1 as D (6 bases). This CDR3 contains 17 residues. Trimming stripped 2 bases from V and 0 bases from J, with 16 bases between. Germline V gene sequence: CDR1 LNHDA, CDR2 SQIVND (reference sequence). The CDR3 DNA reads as TGTGCCAGTAGTATACAGGGGACGACAGGACTGAACACTGAAGCTTTCTTT. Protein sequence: CASSIQGTTGLNTEAFF.

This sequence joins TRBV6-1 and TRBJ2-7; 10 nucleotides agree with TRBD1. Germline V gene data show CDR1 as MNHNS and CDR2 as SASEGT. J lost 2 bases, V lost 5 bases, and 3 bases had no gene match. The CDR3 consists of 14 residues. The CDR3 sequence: CASSLTGGPYEQYF. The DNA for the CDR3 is TGTGCCAGCAGTCTGACAGGGGGCCCCTACGAGCAGTACTTC.

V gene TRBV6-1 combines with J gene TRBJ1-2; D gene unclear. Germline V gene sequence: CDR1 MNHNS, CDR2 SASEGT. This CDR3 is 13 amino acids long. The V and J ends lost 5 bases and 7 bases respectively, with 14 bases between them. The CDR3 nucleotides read TGTGCCAGCAGTTATTCCTCTCGGGGTGGCTACACCTTC. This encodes CASSYSSRGGYTF.

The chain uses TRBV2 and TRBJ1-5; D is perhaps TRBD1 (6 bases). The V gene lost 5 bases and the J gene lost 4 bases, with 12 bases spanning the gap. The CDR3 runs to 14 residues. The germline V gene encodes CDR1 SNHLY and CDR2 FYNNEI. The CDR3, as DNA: TGTGCCAGCAGTTACAGGGCTACTAATCAGCCCCAGCATTTT. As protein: CASSYRATNQPQHF.

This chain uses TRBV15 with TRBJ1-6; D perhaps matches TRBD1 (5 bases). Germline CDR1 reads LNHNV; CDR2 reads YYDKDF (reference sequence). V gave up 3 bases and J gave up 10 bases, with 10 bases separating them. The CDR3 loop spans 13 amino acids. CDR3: CATSSPGGSPLHF. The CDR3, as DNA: TGTGCCACCAGCAGTCCGGGGGGGTCACCCCTCCACTTT.